One and the same sample provided the 22 T cell receptor beta chains below, sequenced in a study of human CD4 T cells and Enterobacteriaceae. The memory gate held CD4+ cells that were not CD45RA+CCR7+CD95- naive cells, over 95% pure. The repertoire was sequenced with immunoSEQ multiplex PCR; TCRdb's copy has only in-frame clones and lacks some. Seen here are tens of thousands of clones, approximately 82% observed once, and the top ten hold over 1.5%. Sequenced material: memory CD4+ T cells from blood. Every receptor here comes from a human donor in good health.

The table lists this clone with a few counts. CDR3 sequence reads: CASSRAGTGSYEQYF. CDR3 coding DNA: TGTGCCAGCAGCCGCGCGGGGACAGGGTCCTACGAGCAGTACTTC. This rearrangement joins TRBV7-2 to TRBJ2-7; 9 positions match TRBD1. The ends lost 5 bases at V and 1 base at J; junction bases unmatched: 6. This CDR3 comprises 15 residues. Looked up from germline, CDR1 is SGHTA and CDR2 is FQGNSA.

This chain joins TRBV30 and TRBJ2-7; tentative D call: TRBD2 (6 bases). Trimming removed 5 bases from V and 5 bases from J, with 10 bases in between. The CDR3 length is 11 residues. Looked up from germline, CDR1 is GTSNPN and CDR2 is SVGIG (reference sequence). The CDR3 sequence is CAWGKRDEQYF. The CDR3, as DNA: TGTGCCTGGGGGAAGCGGGACGAGCAGTACTTC.

CDR3 DNA sequence: TGTGCCAGCAGTTACGTATCGACAGATCCGAACTATGGCTACACCTTC. Its translation is CASSYVSTDPNYGYTF. J is TRBJ1-2 and V is TRBV6-5; maybe TRBD1 (5 bases). CDR1 is MNHEY, CDR2 SVGAGI, per germline. The ends were cut back, 2 bases at V and 2 bases at J, with 15 bases in the middle. This CDR3 spans 16 amino acids.

Concerning this clone: The final CDR3 position lacks the conserved phenylalanine or tryptophan, pointing to a likely read error. The gene calls are TRBV2 and TRBJ2-7; TRBD2 matches 9 bases. The CDR3 extends over 12 amino acids. Germline V gives CDR1 SNHLY, CDR2 FYNNEI. Losses at the gene ends were 9 bases for V and 3 bases for J; bases not matched to a gene: 3. The DNA of the CDR3 is TGTGCCAGTCAAGCGGGAGGCTACGAGCAGTACCTC. Residues: CASQAGGYEQYL.

The chain has TRBV28 and TRBJ2-3, with D unresolved. This CDR3 region has 14 residues. Trimming removed 3 bases from V and 8 bases from J, with 15 bases in between. CDR1 is MDHEN, CDR2 SYDVKM, per germline. CDR3 bases: TGTGCCAGCAGTTTCTCACAGAGCCTATCTACGCAGTATTTT. This codes for CASSFSQSLSTQYF.

This clone occurred a few times. The chain is built from TRBV28 and TRBJ1-5; TRBD1 might be the D (5 bases). The CDR3 sequence is 14 residues long. Trimming took off 4 bases at V and 6 bases at J, with 13 bases between the two ends. Germline values: CDR1 MDHEN, CDR2 SYDVKM. CDR3 bases: TGTGCCAGCAGTTCTGGGGGTGGCGGTCAGCCCCAGCATTTT. It yields the protein CASSSGGGGQPQHF.

J is TRBJ2-6 and V is TRBV28, with D perhaps matching TRBD1 (6 bases). Germline V gene sequence: CDR1 MDHEN, CDR2 SYDVKM. The ends were cut back, 7 bases at V and 0 bases at J, with 13 bases in the middle. This CDR3 has 16 residues. The CDR3 reads CASKRQESSGANVLTF. CDR3 sequence (DNA): TGTGCCAGCAAGAGACAGGAAAGCTCTGGGGCCAACGTCCTGACTTTC. Filled out from reference TRBV28 and TRBJ2-6, the complete variable domain reads DVKVTQSSRYLVKRTGEKVFLECVQDMDHENMFWYRQDPGLGLRLIYFSYDVKMKEKGDIPEGYSVSREKKERFSLILESASTNQTSMYLCASKRQESSGANVLTFGAGSRLTVL.

This sequence joins TRBV6-1 and TRBJ1-3; unclear D gene. The CDR3 covers 19 residues. V was pared by 2 bases and J by 0 bases, with 20 bases between. Germline V lookup: CDR1 MNHNS, CDR2 SASEGT. CDR3 nucleotide sequence: TGTGCCAGCAGTGAAAGCATAAGGCCCCGAAGATACTCTGGAAACACCATATATTTT. It is translated as CASSESIRPRRYSGNTIYF.

The V gene is TRBV28, the J gene TRBJ2-1; 7 bases fit TRBD2. Trimming at V came to 7 bases and at J to 3 bases, leaving 12 bases not matched to a gene. Germline values: CDR1 MDHEN, CDR2 SYDVKM. The CDR3 sequence is 16 residues long. CDR3 sequence (DNA): TGTGCCAGCAAAGCAAGCTGGGGGGGGGACTACAATGAGCAGTTCTTC. Its translation: CASKASWGGDYNEQFF.

The rearrangement links TRBV28 to TRBJ1-1; D is unresolved. The CDR3 sequence is 14 residues long. V was cut by 3 bases and J by 1 base, with 9 bases left in between. Germline values: CDR1 MDHEN, CDR2 SYDVKM. The DNA for the CDR3 is TGTGCCAGCAGTTTCGCAGGATCGAACACTGAAGCTTTCTTT. This sequence encodes CASSFAGSNTEAFF.

The gene calls are TRBV2 and TRBJ1-3; no definite D call. Germline CDR1 SNHLY, CDR2 FYNNEI. Trimming took off 6 bases at V and 0 bases at J, with 15 bases between the two ends. The length of the CDR3 is 16 residues. The CDR3 sequence is CASSLRLTSSGNTIYF. The CDR3 nucleotides read TGTGCCAGCAGCTTACGACTGACAAGCTCTGGAAACACCATATATTTT.

Details on this clone: One end of the junction fails to match germline, which may point to a read error. The chain is built from TRBV2 and TRBJ2-1; maybe TRBD1 (5 bases). Germline V gene sequence: CDR1 SNHLY, CDR2 FYNNEI. The CDR3 contains 13 residues. CDR3 in DNA: TGTGCTAGCAGTGGATCTAGGGGCAATGAGCAGTTCTTC. It codes for CASSGSRGNEQFF.

V and J are TRBV7-3 and TRBJ2-2; D unclear. The length of the CDR3 is 14 residues. Looked up from germline, CDR1 is SGHTA and CDR2 is FQGTGA. Trimming pared 4 bases from V and 2 bases from J, leaving 8 bases between. The CDR3 region is CASSSYLNTGELFF. Here the CDR3 DNA reads TGTGCCAGCAGCTCCTATTTAAACACCGGGGAGCTGTTTTTT.

This clone is a singleton in its sample. The chain carries TRBV7-3 and TRBJ2-3; D may correspond to TRBD1 or TRBD2 (5 bases each). The CDR3 totals 13 residues. The ends were cut back, 5 bases at V and 5 bases at J, with 11 bases in the middle. Per the germline V gene, CDR1 is SGHTA and CDR2 is FQGTGA. In nucleotides, the CDR3 is TGTGCCAGCAGCGAGGGGTGGGAAGATACGCAGTATTTT. It codes for CASSEGWEDTQYF.

The CDR3 reads CATSREDGPYTEAFF. In DNA, the CDR3 is TGTGCCACCAGCAGAGAAGACGGACCTTACACTGAAGCTTTCTTT. The gene calls are TRBV15 and TRBJ1-1; unclear D gene. The CDR3 is 15 amino acids. Between the trimmed V and J ends, which lost 0 bases and 3 bases, there was a span of 11 bases. Germline V lookup: CDR1 LNHNV, CDR2 YYDKDF (reference sequence).

This clone was detected only once. This chain uses TRBV5-5 with TRBJ2-3; D gene uncertain. This CDR3 has 13 residues. From germline, CDR1 is SGHKS and CDR2 YYEKEE (reference sequence). The germline V and J ends were trimmed by 0 bases and 2 bases, with 4 bases remaining between them. This CDR3 is CASSLGNTDTQYF. In DNA form, the CDR3 reads TGTGCCAGCAGCTTGGGAAACACAGATACGCAGTATTTT.

This clone was counted a single time. As DNA, the CDR3 is TGTGCCAGCAGCTTAGGTCAACCTCCCTATGGCTACACCTTC. Translating it yields CASSLGQPPYGYTF. V and J are TRBV7-9 and TRBJ1-2; D is ambiguous. V gave up 1 base and J gave up 4 bases, with 10 bases separating them. In germline, CDR1 is SEHNR, CDR2 FQNEAQ (reference sequence). This CDR3 spans 14 amino acids.

The chain combines TRBV5-5 with TRBJ2-2, with D tentatively TRBD1 (6 bases). The germline gives CDR1 SGHKS, CDR2 YYEKEE (reference sequence). V lost 5 bases and J lost 1, with 12 bases in between. The CDR3 spans 15 residues. The CDR3 here is CASRLQQGNTGELFF. CDR3 DNA sequence: TGTGCCAGCAGGTTACAACAGGGGAACACCGGGGAGCTGTTTTTT.

J is TRBJ2-1 and V is TRBV28; 8 bases agree with TRBD2. The CDR3 spans 16 residues. Germline V gene sequence: CDR1 MDHEN, CDR2 SYDVKM. The V gene end was trimmed by 1 base and the J gene end by 0 bases; junction bases not matched to a gene: 2. CDR3 amino acids: CASSLSAGGSYNEQFF. CDR3 coding DNA: TGTGCCAGCAGTTTATCGGCGGGAGGCTCCTACAATGAGCAGTTCTTC. Filled out from reference TRBV28 and TRBJ2-1, the complete variable domain reads DVKVTQSSRYLVKRTGEKVFLECVQDMDHENMFWYRQDPGLGLRLIYFSYDVKMKEKGDIPEGYSVSREKKERFSLILESASTNQTSMYLCASSLSAGGSYNEQFFGPGTRLTVL.

The CDR3 DNA reads as TGCGCCAGCAGCTTGGGAGGGGACAGCTACGAGCAGTACTTC. Protein: CASSLGGDSYEQYF. The V gene is TRBV5-1, the J gene TRBJ2-7; 7 bases map to TRBD1. In germline, CDR1 is SGHRS, CDR2 YFSETQ. The CDR3 length is 14 residues. V lost 0 bases and J lost 3; bases outside the gene matches: 3.

The chain is built from TRBV7-2 and TRBJ1-1; no firm D call. CDR3 length: 14 residues. Germline-derived CDR1 and CDR2 are SGHTA and FQGNSA. V was trimmed by 5 bases and J by 1 base, leaving 11 bases between them. The CDR3 is CASSPVAGNTEAFF. The CDR3 DNA reads TGTGCCAGCAGCCCGGTGGCGGGGAACACTGAAGCTTTCTTT.

This clone was seen a few times. The chain is built from TRBV10-3 and TRBJ2-2, with D possibly TRBD2 on 7 matching bases. CDR3 length: 14 amino acids. Germline V gene lookup returns CDR1 ENHRY and CDR2 SYGVKD. Trimming took 6 bases from V and 4 from J, leaving 12 bases between them. The CDR3 here is CAIRGGGGTGELFF. CDR3 DNA: TGTGCCATCAGGGGAGGGGGAGGCACCGGGGAGCTGTTTTTT.